This T cell receptor (beta chain) stems from a study of blood T cell repertoires in COVID-19. For the study at large: COVID-19 samples, acute and convalescent, were from the United States, Italy and Spain.

Original data processing: Estimation of nucleated cell counts relied on the amplification of reference gene primers. The table came from immunoSEQ multiplex PCR; TCRdb's copy has only in-frame clones and leaves some out. V and J calls and clone size are those listed in that table; D and trimming were worked out from the DNA. This sample yields about 180,000 clones, of which around 80% are seen a single time; 13% to 15% belongs to the top ten. The length of the CDR3 is 14 residues. The ends lost 7 bases at V and 5 bases at J; junction bases unmatched: 8. Germline V CDR1 and CDR2: LGHDT, YNNKEL (reference sequence). Each exposed participant met a COVID-19 case in the 2 weeks preceding study entry.

The clonotype comes from a man between 60 and 75 years old who had been exposed to COVID-19. Sequencing was carried out using PBMCs or T cells enriched from blood (not recorded which). The chain recombines TRBV3-1 (or the pseudogene TRBV3-2) with TRBJ2-7; 10 positions match TRBD1. CDR3 nucleotides: TGTGCCAGCACCCCCGGGACAGGGGCCCACGAGCAGTACTTC. It codes for CASTPGTGAHEQYF.